This T cell receptor (beta chain) is drawn from a study of vaccination and CD4 T cells after COVID-19. Cultured CD4+ T-cell DNA underwent Oncomine TCR Beta short-read sequencing. The genomic DNA was obtained from cultured CD4+ T cells by extraction with the QIAamp micro DNA kit. TCRdb called the PCR reads again in MiXCR, with one record for every CDR3 protein. The sample contains about 18,000 distinct CDR3 sequences, 50% to 60% of which appear only once. This clonotype appeared a few times. The antigen remains undetermined. Treatment here: 10-day PBMC culture with coronavirus spike peptide pools or control peptides (ViraFEST assay). The sequence was obtained from a human donor who had recovered from COVID-19. This material consisted of CD4+ T cells from blood, cultured in vitro, taken after SARS-CoV-2 vaccination.

Here the CDR3 DNA reads TGTGCCAGTAGTATAGACAGGGCAACCGAAGCTTTCTTT. The encoded protein is CASSIDRATEAFF. The chain recombines TRBV19 with TRBJ1-1, with D perhaps matching TRBD1 (5 bases). V lost 0 bases and J lost 8, with 10 bases in between. The CDR3 is 13 residues long. CDR1 is LNHDA, CDR2 SQIVND, per germline (reference sequence).